This TCR beta chain was found in a study of blood T cells in healthy people across ages. Study-wide context: About one barcoded beta molecule was captured per two T cells (by template switching).

The study isolated at least 6 million PBMCs from each sample. V lost 5 bases to trimming and J lost 7 bases; unmatched junction nucleotides: 15. Per the germline V gene, CDR1 is LNHDA and CDR2 is SQIVND (reference sequence). There are 16 residues in the CDR3. Combining a sample-barcoded 5' primer with a J-beta primer mix, a second PCR ran for 7 to 11 cycles. Each TCR beta cDNA got a 12-nucleotide random molecular identifier. Each sample yielded at least 3 million CDR3-containing paired-end reads. Via MiXCR, TCRdb re-called the 5' RACE reads, giving one row per CDR3 protein. The sample shows 700,000 or so distinct CDR3 sequences, approximately 40% of them seen only once.

The rearrangement joins TRBV19 to TRBJ2-7; 9 bases align to TRBD1. The origin of this receptor is an elderly man in good health. Material: blood. The DNA for the CDR3 is TGTGCCAGTAGTTCGCCGGGGACAGGGAAGGGAAGTGAGCAGTACTTC. It encodes CASSSPGTGKGSEQYF. Looking up the rest from reference TRBV19 and TRBJ2-7 gives the full variable domain: DGGITQSPKYLFRKEGQNVTLSCEQNLNHDAMYWYRQDPGQGLRLIYYSQIVNDFQKGDIAEGYSVSREKKESFPLTVTSAQKNPTAFYLCASSSPGTGKGSEQYFGPGTRLTVT.